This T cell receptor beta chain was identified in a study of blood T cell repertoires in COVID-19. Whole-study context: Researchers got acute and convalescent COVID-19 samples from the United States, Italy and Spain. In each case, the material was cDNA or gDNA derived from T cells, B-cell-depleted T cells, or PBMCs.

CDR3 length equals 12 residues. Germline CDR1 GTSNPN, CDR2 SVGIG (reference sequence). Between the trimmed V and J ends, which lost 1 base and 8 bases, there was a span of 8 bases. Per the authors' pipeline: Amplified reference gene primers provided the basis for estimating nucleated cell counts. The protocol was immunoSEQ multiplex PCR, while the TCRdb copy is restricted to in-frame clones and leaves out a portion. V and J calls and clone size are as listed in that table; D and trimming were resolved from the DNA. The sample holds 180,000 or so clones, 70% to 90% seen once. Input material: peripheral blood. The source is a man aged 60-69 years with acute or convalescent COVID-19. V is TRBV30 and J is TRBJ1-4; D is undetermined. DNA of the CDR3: TGTGCCTGGAGTGGGCAGTGGGAAAAACTGTTTTTT. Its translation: CAWSGQWEKLFF. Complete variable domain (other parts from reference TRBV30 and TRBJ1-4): SQTIHQWPATLVQPVGSPLSLECTVEGTSNPNLYWYRQAAGRGLQLLFYSVGIGQISSEVPQNLSASRPQDRQFILSSKKLLLSDSGFYLCAWSGQWEKLFFGSGTQLSVL.